This entry lists 8 T cell receptor beta chains sequenced from one sample in a study of Tregs in tolerant kidney transplant recipients. TCRdb's copy holds only in-frame clones and misses some; the assay was immunoSEQ multiplex PCR. The table lists around 43,000 clones, under 95% of them singletons. Sequencing used Tregs from blood. The source of these receptors is a human donor in good health.

This chain joins TRBV9 and TRBJ2-1; D unresolved. Between the trimmed V and J ends, which lost 1 base and 7 bases, there was a span of 15 bases. This CDR3 comprises 15 residues. In germline, CDR1 is SGDLS, CDR2 YYNGEE. CDR3 nucleotide sequence: TGTGCCAGCAGCGTAATCCCTGCCCAGAGTAATGAGCAGTTCTTC. Translation: CASSVIPAQSNEQFF. The full variable domain, in which reference TRBV9 and TRBJ2-1 provide the parts outside the CDR3, is DSGVTQTPKHLITATGQRVTLRCSPRSGDLSVYWYQQSLDQGLQFLIQYYNGEERAKGNILERFSAQQFPDLHSELNLSSLELGDSALYFCASSVIPAQSNEQFFGPGTRLTVL.

J is TRBJ1-1 and V is TRBV6-1; D is unclear. Germline CDR1 MNHNS, CDR2 SASEGT. The germline V and J ends were trimmed by 7 bases and 0 bases, with 15 bases remaining between them. CDR3 length: 15 amino acids. CDR3 amino acids: CASTRRLSLNTEAFF. CDR3 DNA: TGTGCCAGCACAAGACGACTTTCCCTGAACACTGAAGCTTTCTTT.

This clone was detected once. The genes are TRBV15 and TRBJ1-2; TRBD1 aligns across 8 bases. With V trimmed by 5 bases and J by 1 base, 6 bases remained unmatched. This CDR3 is built from 15 residues. Per the germline V gene, CDR1 is LNHNV and CDR2 is YYDKDF (reference sequence). The CDR3 protein is CATSSWTGFNYGYTF. The CDR3 nucleotides read TGTGCCACCAGCTCATGGACAGGGTTTAACTATGGCTACACCTTC.

This rearrangement joins TRBV19 to TRBJ2-1, with a possible D match to TRBD1 (5 bases). This CDR3 has 13 residues. With 2 bases removed from V and 8 bases from J, the gap between germline ends came to 10 bases. The germline V gene encodes CDR1 LNHDA and CDR2 SQIVND (reference sequence). CDR3 amino acids: CASSISRGYEQFF. DNA for the CDR3: TGTGCCAGTAGTATAAGTAGGGGCTATGAGCAGTTCTTC.

The rearrangement links TRBV19 to TRBJ2-5; TRBD1 matches at 9 bases. The closer fit of TRBJ2-7 to the DNA end suggests the J call may be wrong. The CDR3 is 14 residues long. Germline CDR1 and CDR2: LNHDA and SQIVND (reference sequence). CDR3 nucleotide sequence: TGTGCCAGTAGTGAACCGGGACAGGGCTACGAGCAGTACTTC. Amino acid sequence: CASSEPGQGYEQYF.

V and J are TRBV11-2 and TRBJ1-5, with 9 bases that match TRBD1. Germline lookup yields CDR1 SGHAT and CDR2 FQNNGV. The CDR3 contains 17 residues. V lost 4 bases to trimming and J lost 2 bases; unmatched junction nucleotides: 9. CDR3 coding DNA: TGTGCCAGCAGCTCAACAGGGGGCGGGTTAGGCAATCAGCCCCAGCATTTT. Translated, it gives CASSSTGGGLGNQPQHF.

The chain combines TRBV6-6 with TRBJ1-2; 8 positions match TRBD1. The CDR3 covers 14 residues. Germline loops: CDR1 MNHNY, CDR2 SVGAGI (reference sequence). V lost 4 bases, J lost 4 bases, and 5 bases stayed unmatched. CDR3 sequence reads: CASSSSDRGYGYTF. Written as DNA, the CDR3 is TGTGCCAGCAGTTCTTCAGACAGGGGCTATGGCTACACCTTC.

This clone was picked up a small number of times. This sequence joins TRBV6-6 and TRBJ1-6, with D maybe TRBD1 (5 bases). The CDR3 length is 14 residues. The germline V gene has CDR1 MNHNY and CDR2 SVGAGI (reference sequence). The V end was cut by 2 bases, the J end by 7 bases, with 9 bases between. CDR3 DNA: TGTGCCAGCAGTTACGGGGGGAACAATTCACCCCTCCACTTT. This translates into CASSYGGNNSPLHF.